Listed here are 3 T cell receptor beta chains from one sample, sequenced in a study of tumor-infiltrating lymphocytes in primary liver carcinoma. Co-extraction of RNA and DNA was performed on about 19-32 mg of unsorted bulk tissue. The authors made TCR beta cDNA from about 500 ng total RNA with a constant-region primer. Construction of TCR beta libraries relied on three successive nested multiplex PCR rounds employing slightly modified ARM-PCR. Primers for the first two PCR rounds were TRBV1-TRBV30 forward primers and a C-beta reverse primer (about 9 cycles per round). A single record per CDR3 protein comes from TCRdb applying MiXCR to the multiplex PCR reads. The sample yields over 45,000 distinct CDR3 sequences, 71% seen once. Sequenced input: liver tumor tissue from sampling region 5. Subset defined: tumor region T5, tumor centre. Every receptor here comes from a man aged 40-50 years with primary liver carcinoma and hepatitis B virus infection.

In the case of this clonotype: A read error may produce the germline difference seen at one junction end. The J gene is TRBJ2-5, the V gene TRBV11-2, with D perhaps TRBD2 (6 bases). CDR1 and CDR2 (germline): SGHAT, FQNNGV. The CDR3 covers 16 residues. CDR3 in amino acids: CTSRSRDSAHQDTQYF. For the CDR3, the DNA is TGCACCAGCAGATCCCGGGACTCGGCCCACCAGGATACCCAGTACTTC.

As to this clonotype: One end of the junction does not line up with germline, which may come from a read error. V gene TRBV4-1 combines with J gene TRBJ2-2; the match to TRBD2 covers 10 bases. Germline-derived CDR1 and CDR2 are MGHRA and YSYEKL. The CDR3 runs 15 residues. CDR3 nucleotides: TGCGCCAACAGTCTAGCGGGAGATGTCACCGGGGAGCTGCTTTTC. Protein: CANSLAGDVTGELLF.

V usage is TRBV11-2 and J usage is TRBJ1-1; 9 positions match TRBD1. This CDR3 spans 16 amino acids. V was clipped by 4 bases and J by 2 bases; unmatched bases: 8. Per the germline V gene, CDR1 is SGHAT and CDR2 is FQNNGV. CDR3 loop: CASSSTGGGGNTEAFF. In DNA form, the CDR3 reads TGTGCCAGCAGCTCTACAGGGGGCGGAGGTAACACTGAAGCTTTCTTT.